These 15 T cell receptor beta chains came from one sample sequenced in a study of vaccination and CD4 T cells after COVID-19. The treatment: roughly ten-day PBMC culture with coronavirus spike peptide pools or control peptides (ViraFEST assay). The antigens these receptors bind are not known. Sequencing of the DNA from cultured CD4+ T cells was carried out with the Oncomine TCR Beta short-read assay. In TCRdb, the PCR reads were re-called with MiXCR into one record per CDR3 protein. The repertoire holds some 19,000 distinct CDR3 sequences, under 45% seen once, with roughly an eighth in the top ten. Source material: cultured CD4+ T cells from blood. Every receptor here comes from a human donor with COVID-19.

The CDR3 DNA reads TGTGCCAGCAGTTCCCGCTATGGCTACACCTTC. Translated, it gives CASSSRYGYTF. The gene calls are TRBV12-3 or TRBV12-4 and TRBJ1-2; D is unresolved. The CDR3 runs to 11 residues. The V gene lost 4 bases and the J gene lost 4 bases, with 4 bases spanning the gap.

This clonotype was recorded a few times. The rearrangement joins TRBV19 to TRBJ1-4, with TRBD1 matching 7 bases. Germline loops: CDR1 LNHDA, CDR2 SQIVND (reference sequence). The trim removed 6 bases at V and 7 bases at J, leaving 5 bases unmatched. This CDR3 has 13 residues. As DNA, the CDR3 is TGTGCCAGTAGCACAGGGGAACGTGAAAAACTGTTTTTT. This encodes CASSTGEREKLFF.

This clonotype has just a few counts. The chain recombines TRBV20-1 with TRBJ1-5; the D is unclear. From germline, CDR1 is DFQATT and CDR2 SNEGSKA (reference sequence). Deletions cut 0 bases from V and 5 bases from J, with 17 bases between. The CDR3 covers 16 residues. The CDR3: CSARDQFTGPYQPQHF. CDR3 DNA sequence: TGCAGTGCTAGAGATCAATTTACCGGGCCTTATCAGCCCCAGCATTTT.

The V call is TRBV5-6, the J call TRBJ2-5; TRBD1 agrees at 11 bases. Germline V gene lookup returns CDR1 SGHDT and CDR2 YYEEEE. Germline trimming cut 3 bases from V and 1 base from J; bases unmatched to any gene: 5. The CDR3 runs to 16 residues. This CDR3 reads CASSSDRGRSQETQYF. The CDR3 nucleotides are TGTGCCAGCAGCTCGGACAGGGGGCGTTCCCAAGAGACCCAGTACTTC.

This clonotype was seen only a few times. This sequence joins TRBV7-9 and TRBJ2-6; D gene uncertain. Trimming removed 1 base from V and 0 bases from J, with 4 bases in between. The germline V gene encodes CDR1 SEHNR and CDR2 FQNEAQ (reference sequence). This CDR3 has 15 residues. For the CDR3, the DNA is TGTGCCAGCAGCTTAGAGGACTCTGGGGCCAACGTCCTGACTTTC. Its translation: CASSLEDSGANVLTF.

This chain uses TRBV20-1 with TRBJ1-5, with D perhaps matching TRBD1 (6 bases). CDR3 length: 15 amino acids. V lost 6 bases and J lost 1, with 16 bases in between. Germline lookup yields CDR1 DFQATT and CDR2 SNEGSKA (reference sequence). In nucleotides, the CDR3 is TGCAGTGCCTCCAGGGTGAGGGGGAGCAATCAGCCCCAGCATTTT. Translated, it gives CSASRVRGSNQPQHF.

In this sample, this clonotype turned up a few times. The chain couples TRBV6-5 to TRBJ1-5; the D is unclear. The CDR3 runs to 14 residues. Trimming left V 0 bases short and J 4 bases short, with 7 bases between. Looked up from germline, CDR1 is MNHEY and CDR2 is SVGAGI. Written as DNA, the CDR3 is TGTGCCAGCAGTTACTCGAGAGGGAATCAGCCCCAGCATTTT. Translated: CASSYSRGNQPQHF.

The chain has TRBV10-3 and TRBJ2-1; D call uncertain. With 10 bases removed from V and 4 bases from J, the gap between germline ends came to 14 bases. CDR3 length equals 13 residues. CDR1 ENHRY and CDR2 SYGVKD come from the germline V gene. CDR3 bases: TGTGCCACCTGGGATCCGCCTTACAATGAGCAGTTCTTC. This translates into CATWDPPYNEQFF.

The chain couples TRBV11-2 to TRBJ1-1; possible D gene TRBD1, 6 bases. Germline V lookup: CDR1 SGHAT, CDR2 FQNNGV. V lost 3 bases and J lost 0, with 8 bases in between. CDR3 size: 14 residues. The CDR3: CASSFQGLNTEAFF. CDR3 coding DNA: TGTGCCAGCAGCTTTCAGGGGTTGAACACTGAAGCTTTCTTT.

The rearrangement uses TRBV30 and TRBJ2-1, with D maybe TRBD1 (6 bases). This CDR3 is built from 12 residues. The germline V gene has CDR1 GTSNPN and CDR2 SVGIG (reference sequence). V lost 1 base, J lost 12 bases, and 13 bases lay in between. DNA for the CDR3: TGTGCCTGGAGTGGAACAGGGTATGGGCAGTTCTTC. Amino acids: CAWSGTGYGQFF.

The V call is TRBV20-1, the J call TRBJ1-2; D is perhaps TRBD1 (5 bases). V shed 0 bases and J shed 5 bases, with 13 bases lying between them. Looked up from germline, CDR1 is DFQATT and CDR2 is SNEGSKA (reference sequence). The CDR3 sequence is 14 residues long. As DNA, the CDR3 is TGCAGTGCTAGAGAACCCCAGGGTCGATATGGCTACACCTTC. Protein sequence: CSAREPQGRYGYTF.

This clonotype was detected only a few times. CDR3 residues: CAIRGGTNEQYF. In DNA form, the CDR3 reads TGTGCCATCCGCGGGGGTACGAACGAGCAGTACTTC. The rearrangement uses TRBV10-3 and TRBJ2-7, with 7 bases identical to TRBD2. Per the germline V gene, CDR1 is ENHRY and CDR2 is SYGVKD. This CDR3 is 12 amino acids long. V trimming: 8 bases; J trimming: 5 bases; junction bases outside the gene matches: 6.

This clonotype was seen a handful of times. The rearrangement links TRBV7-3 to TRBJ1-1; D might be TRBD1 (5 bases). CDR1 and CDR2 (germline): SGHTA, FQGTGA. The CDR3 is made up of 13 amino acids. The germline V and J ends were trimmed by 6 bases and 4 bases, with 12 bases remaining between them. The CDR3 DNA follows: TGTGCCAGCAGACAACAGGCAAGCACTGAAGCTTTCTTT. Translating gives CASRQQASTEAFF.

This chain uses TRBV15 with TRBJ2-4, with TRBD2 identical over 14 bases. CDR3 length equals 20 residues. The germline CDR1 and CDR2 sequences are LNHNV and YYDKDF (reference sequence). The J segment lost 0 bases and the V segment lost 0 bases, leaving 7 bases of the junction unmatched. CDR3 amino acids: CATSRDAGTSGGLAKNIQYF. The CDR3 DNA is TGTGCCACCAGCAGAGATGCGGGGACTAGCGGGGGTCTAGCCAAAAACATTCAGTACTTC.

This clonotype was recorded a few times. V is TRBV29-1 and J is TRBJ1-5, with D maybe TRBD1 (6 bases). The CDR3 length is 13 residues. Germline lookup yields CDR1 SQVTM and CDR2 ANQGSEA. V shed 3 bases and J shed 4 bases, with 10 bases lying between them. CDR3 residues: CSVDGGLNQPQHF. CDR3 DNA: TGCAGCGTTGACGGGGGGCTTAATCAGCCCCAGCATTTT.